This is a list of T cell receptor beta chains from one sample in a study of shared clonotypes between healthy human individuals. Measured with immunoSEQ multiplex PCR; TCRdb has only the in-frame clones, and not every one. The sample shows roughly 1,000,000 clones, around 78% of them seen only once. The sample comprised memory CD4+ T cells from PBMCs. These receptors came from a man aged 18 to 35 in good health. Some clones in this sample may be carry-over from other donors' samples. Each CDR3 is given with its conserved first and last residue. Fields, in order: J gene, D gene, clone size, V gene, CDR3 DNA, CDR3 protein. The D gene is left open where the match is weak. A row's size may be missing; if present it is once, few, many or a size class.

j_call: TRBJ2-1
d_call: TRBD2
clone_size: .
v_call: TRBV5-4
cdr3_nt: TGTGCCAGCAGATCCGGGACTAGCGGGGATGAGCAGTTCTTC
cdr3_aa: CASRSGTSGDEQFF

j_call: TRBJ1-5
d_call: .
clone_size: .
v_call: TRBV6-1
cdr3_nt: TGTGCCAGCAGTAGGTCAGAGAATAGCAATCAGCCCCAGCATTTT
cdr3_aa: CASSRSENSNQPQHF

j_call: TRBJ2-7
d_call: TRBD2
clone_size: .
v_call: TRBV7-3
cdr3_nt: TGTGCCAGCAGCTTACTAGCGGAGGGATCCGAGCAGTACTTC
cdr3_aa: CASSLLAEGSEQYF

j_call: TRBJ2-6
d_call: .
clone_size: .
v_call: TRBV5-4
cdr3_nt: TGTGCCAGCAGCTTAGGTATCTCTGGGGCCAACGTCCTGACTTTC
cdr3_aa: CASSLGISGANVLTF

j_call: TRBJ2-3
d_call: TRBD2
clone_size: few
v_call: TRBV5-1
cdr3_nt: TGCGCCAGCAGCTTGGGACTAGCGGGAGCAGATACGCAGTATTTT
cdr3_aa: CASSLGLAGADTQYF

j_call: TRBJ1-3
d_call: TRBD1
clone_size: .
v_call: TRBV6-6
cdr3_nt: TGTGCCAGCACCCCGGACAGGGCGTCTGGAAACACCATATATTTT
cdr3_aa: CASTPDRASGNTIYF

j_call: TRBJ1-2
d_call: TRBD1
clone_size: .
v_call: TRBV15
cdr3_nt: TGTGCCACCACCCAGAGAGGGGACAGGGGGCCGCGGAACTATGGCTACACCTTC
cdr3_aa: CATTQRGDRGPRNYGYTF

j_call: TRBJ2-7
d_call: .
clone_size: once
v_call: TRBV28
cdr3_nt: TGTGCCAGCATCGACCGAGGGGAATCCTACGAGCAGTACTTC
cdr3_aa: CASIDRGESYEQYF

j_call: TRBJ1-2
d_call: TRBD1
clone_size: .
v_call: TRBV28
cdr3_nt: TGTGCCAGCAGTTTGGACCTGAGGGGGCGGTTGAGGTATAACTATGGCTACACCTTC
cdr3_aa: CASSLDLRGRLRYNYGYTF

j_call: TRBJ2-5
d_call: .
clone_size: .
v_call: TRBV5-1
cdr3_nt: TGCGCCAGCAGCTTGTCAGGCCCGTGGGAGACCCAGTACTTC
cdr3_aa: CASSLSGPWETQYF

j_call: TRBJ2-2
d_call: .
clone_size: once
v_call: TRBV29-1
cdr3_nt: TGCAGCGTTAGTAGGGGGTCGAACACCGGGGAGCTGTTTTTT
cdr3_aa: CSVSRGSNTGELFF

j_call: TRBJ2-3
d_call: .
clone_size: .
v_call: TRBV12-5
cdr3_nt: TGTGCTAGTGGTTTGACAGCTAGCACAGATACGCAGTATTTT
cdr3_aa: CASGLTASTDTQYF

j_call: TRBJ2-3
d_call: TRBD2
clone_size: .
v_call: TRBV15
cdr3_nt: TGTGCCACCAGCAGATACCCTGGCGGGAGAAGTAAGGGCCCAGATACGCAGTATTTT
cdr3_aa: CATSRYPGGRSKGPDTQYF

j_call: TRBJ1-5
d_call: .
clone_size: few
v_call: TRBV21-1
cdr3_nt: TGTGCCAGCAGCAAACCGCCCCCGAAGACAGGGAAGGACAACAATCAGCCCCAGCATTTT
cdr3_aa: CASSKPPPKTGKDNNQPQHF

j_call: TRBJ2-3
d_call: .
clone_size: .
v_call: TRBV5-4
cdr3_nt: TGTGCCAGCAGCTTCCCAGGGGAAGATGCAGATACGCAGTATTTT
cdr3_aa: CASSFPGEDADTQYF

j_call: TRBJ2-7
d_call: TRBD2
clone_size: .
v_call: TRBV5-1
cdr3_nt: TGCGCCAGCAGCTTGAAAAACGTACCGGGACTAGCGGGAGACTACGAGCAGTACTTC
cdr3_aa: CASSLKNVPGLAGDYEQYF

j_call: TRBJ2-6
d_call: .
clone_size: .
v_call: TRBV9
cdr3_nt: TGTGCCAGCAGCGCCCCTTCTGGGGCCAACGTCCTGACTTTC
cdr3_aa: CASSAPSGANVLTF

j_call: TRBJ1-2
d_call: TRBD1
clone_size: .
v_call: TRBV27
cdr3_nt: TGTGCCAGCAGTAGATGGGACAGGACTGGCGATGGCTACACCTTC
cdr3_aa: CASSRWDRTGDGYTF

j_call: TRBJ2-2
d_call: TRBD1
clone_size: .
v_call: TRBV5-1
cdr3_nt: TGCGCCAGCAGCTTGAACAGGGGGCCCGGGGAGCTGTTTTTT
cdr3_aa: CASSLNRGPGELFF

j_call: TRBJ1-1
d_call: .
clone_size: .
v_call: TRBV7-3
cdr3_nt: TGTGCCAGCAGCTTAGGACCAAACTTTGGTGAAGCTTTCTTT
cdr3_aa: CASSLGPNFGEAFF

j_call: TRBJ1-2
d_call: TRBD1
clone_size: once
v_call: TRBV10-3
cdr3_nt: TGTGCCCTTGGGGGCCGGACAGGGGGTGGCTACACCTTC
cdr3_aa: CALGGRTGGGYTF

j_call: TRBJ2-1
d_call: .
clone_size: .
v_call: TRBV6-6
cdr3_nt: TGTGCCAGCAGCACCCCATGGGAGGAGCAGTTCTTC
cdr3_aa: CASSTPWEEQFF

j_call: TRBJ1-1
d_call: .
clone_size: .
v_call: TRBV2
cdr3_nt: TGTGCCAGCAGCGTGACAGCAGTGAACACTGAAGCTTTCTTT
cdr3_aa: CASSVTAVNTEAFF

j_call: TRBJ1-4
d_call: .
clone_size: .
v_call: TRBV12-2
cdr3_nt: TGTGCAAGTCGCTCCTGGACACTGGACTCAACTAATGAAAAACTGTTTTTT
cdr3_aa: CASRSWTLDSTNEKLFF

j_call: TRBJ2-2
d_call: TRBD1
clone_size: .
v_call: TRBV28
cdr3_nt: TGTGCCAGCAGTCCTGGGACAGGAAGGACCGGGGAGCTGTTTTTT
cdr3_aa: CASSPGTGRTGELFF

j_call: TRBJ2-7
d_call: TRBD2
clone_size: .
v_call: TRBV7-9
cdr3_nt: TGTGCCAGCAGCTTAGGACTAGCGGGACTGGAGTACGAGCAGTACTTC
cdr3_aa: CASSLGLAGLEYEQYF

j_call: TRBJ2-5
d_call: .
clone_size: .
v_call: TRBV25-1
cdr3_nt: TGTGCCAGCAGTCTTCCGGGCCCCCAAGAGACCCAGTACTTC
cdr3_aa: CASSLPGPQETQYF

j_call: TRBJ1-2
d_call: .
clone_size: .
v_call: TRBV30
cdr3_nt: TGTGCCTGGAGTGTTACGGGGGTCGGTGGCTACACCTTC
cdr3_aa: CAWSVTGVGGYTF

j_call: TRBJ1-1
d_call: TRBD1
clone_size: .
v_call: TRBV28
cdr3_nt: TGTGCCAGCAGCCCTAGGCGACAGGGGGCTAACACTGAAGCTTTCTTT
cdr3_aa: CASSPRRQGANTEAFF

j_call: TRBJ1-2
d_call: .
clone_size: .
v_call: TRBV27
cdr3_nt: TGTGCCAGCAGGCGTTGGGGTGGCGGCTACACCTTC
cdr3_aa: CASRRWGGGYTF

j_call: TRBJ1-2
d_call: TRBD1
clone_size: .
v_call: TRBV27
cdr3_nt: TGTGCCAGCAGAGACCCGGGACAGGGACATGGCTACACCTTC
cdr3_aa: CASRDPGQGHGYTF

j_call: TRBJ1-2
d_call: .
clone_size: once
v_call: TRBV12-2
cdr3_nt: TGTGCAAGTCGCCAGATTAAACCTCCCTCCTATGGCTACACCTTC
cdr3_aa: CASRQIKPPSYGYTF

j_call: TRBJ2-3
d_call: TRBD2
clone_size: .
v_call: TRBV30
cdr3_nt: TGTGCCTGGAGTCCCGGGACTAGCGGCCCCACAGATACGCAGTATTTT
cdr3_aa: CAWSPGTSGPTDTQYF

j_call: TRBJ2-5
d_call: .
clone_size: .
v_call: TRBV15
cdr3_nt: TGTGCCACCAGCAGAGTGATGGAGACCCAGTACTTC
cdr3_aa: CATSRVMETQYF

j_call: TRBJ2-4
d_call: .
clone_size: .
v_call: TRBV28
cdr3_nt: TGTGCCAGCAGTCCAGGGCACCGTGGGGGGCTAGCCAAAAACATTCAGTACTTC
cdr3_aa: CASSPGHRGGLAKNIQYF

j_call: TRBJ2-1
d_call: .
clone_size: .
v_call: TRBV7-9
cdr3_nt: TGTGCCAGCAGACCCCCGGGGAGCTCCTACAATGAGCAGTTCTTC
cdr3_aa: CASRPPGSSYNEQFF

j_call: TRBJ2-1
d_call: .
clone_size: .
v_call: TRBV4-2
cdr3_nt: TGTGCCAGCAGCACCCGGGTCGGTGATGAGCAGTTCTTC
cdr3_aa: CASSTRVGDEQFF

j_call: TRBJ2-7
d_call: TRBD2
clone_size: .
v_call: TRBV7-2
cdr3_nt: TGTGCCAGCAGTCAACTAGCGGGAGGAGCTTACGAGCAGTACTTC
cdr3_aa: CASSQLAGGAYEQYF

j_call: TRBJ2-2
d_call: .
clone_size: .
v_call: TRBV5-1
cdr3_nt: TGCGCCAGCACTCTACAATCCCAGGGAACCGGGGAGCTGTTTTTT
cdr3_aa: CASTLQSQGTGELFF

j_call: TRBJ2-7
d_call: .
clone_size: .
v_call: TRBV5-1
cdr3_nt: TGCGCCAGCAGCTTGGAGGGCAGCAACCCCTCCTACGAGCAGTACTTC
cdr3_aa: CASSLEGSNPSYEQYF

j_call: TRBJ2-4
d_call: TRBD2
clone_size: .
v_call: TRBV7-3
cdr3_nt: TGTGCCAGCAGCTTATTCGGGGCAGGGAGGGACATTCAGTACTTC
cdr3_aa: CASSLFGAGRDIQYF

j_call: TRBJ1-2
d_call: .
clone_size: .
v_call: TRBV7-2
cdr3_nt: TGTGCCAGCAGCCCAACAGGGAGGCATGGCTACACCTTC
cdr3_aa: CASSPTGRHGYTF

j_call: TRBJ1-3
d_call: .
clone_size: few
v_call: TRBV4-3
cdr3_nt: TGCGCCAGCAGTCGCGAGGGGGATGGAAACACCATATATTTT
cdr3_aa: CASSREGDGNTIYF

j_call: TRBJ1-6
d_call: .
clone_size: once
v_call: TRBV25-1
cdr3_nt: TGTGCCAGCAGTGAAGGGGGGGGTATTGATTCACCCCTCCACTTT
cdr3_aa: CASSEGGGIDSPLHF

j_call: TRBJ2-2
d_call: .
clone_size: .
v_call: TRBV5-1
cdr3_nt: TGCGCCAGCAGCTATAGGACAGTGAACACCGGGGAGCTGTTTTTT
cdr3_aa: CASSYRTVNTGELFF

j_call: TRBJ2-4
d_call: TRBD2
clone_size: few
v_call: TRBV14
cdr3_nt: TGTGCCAGCAGCCGGGGGTTGAAACTAGCGCAAAACATTCAGTACTTC
cdr3_aa: CASSRGLKLAQNIQYF